A single sample gave rise to the 8 T cell receptor beta chains below, sequenced in a study of tumor T cells in aggressive B-cell lymphoma. The repertoire was sequenced with immunoSEQ multiplex PCR; TCRdb's copy has only in-frame clones and lacks some. The table has 4,500 to 5,500 clones, roughly 87% seen once. The sample taken for sequencing was tumor tissue. These receptors came from an adult with diffuse large B cell lymphoma.

The gene calls are TRBV7-2 and TRBJ2-3, with D possibly TRBD1 on 6 matching bases. Trimming took off 1 base at V and 1 base at J, with 6 bases between the two ends. The CDR3 covers 14 residues. CDR1 SGHTA and CDR2 FQGNSA come from the germline V gene. The CDR3 region is CASSLDRGTDTQYF. The CDR3 DNA is TGTGCCAGCAGCTTAGACAGGGGCACAGATACGCAGTATTTT.

The rearrangement joins TRBV12-5 to TRBJ2-6, with 11 bases that match TRBD1. Germline V CDR1 and CDR2: LGHNT, FRNRAP. V lost 4 bases to trimming and J lost 3 bases; unmatched junction nucleotides: 5. The CDR3 covers 17 residues. CDR3 region: CASGWGQGGVGANVLTF. The CDR3 coding sequence is TGTGCTAGTGGTTGGGGACAGGGGGGTGTTGGGGCCAACGTCCTGACTTTC. The whole variable domain, remainder taken from reference TRBV12-5 and TRBJ2-6, is DARVTQTPRHKVTEMGQEVTMRCQPILGHNTVFWYRQTMMQGLELLAYFRNRAPLDDSGMPKDRFSAEMPDATLATLKIQPSEPRDSAVYFCASGWGQGGVGANVLTFGAGSRLTVL.

V and J are TRBV28 and TRBJ1-6; D possibly corresponds to TRBD1 (6 bases). The CDR3 spans 14 residues. CDR1 and CDR2 from the germline V gene are MDHEN and SYDVKM. V shed 8 bases and J shed 9 bases, with 17 bases lying between them. CDR3 sequence reads: CASGIQGLGSPLHF. Here the CDR3 DNA reads TGTGCCAGCGGGATACAGGGTTTAGGTTCACCCCTCCACTTT.

This clone occurred a few times. CDR3 loop: CASSEAGANTGELFF. CDR3 sequence (DNA): TGTGCCAGCAGTGAGGCGGGGGCGAACACCGGGGAGCTGTTTTTT. This chain joins TRBV25-1 and TRBJ2-2, with TRBD2 identical over 7 bases. The V gene end was trimmed by 3 bases and the J gene end by 0 bases; junction bases not matched to a gene: 1. CDR3 size: 15 residues. Germline CDR1 MGHDK, CDR2 SYGVNS. Full variable domain (outside the CDR3, taken from reference TRBV25-1 and TRBJ2-2): EADIYQTPRYLVIGTGKKITLECSQTMGHDKMYWYQQDPGMELHLIHYSYGVNSTEKGDLSSESTVSRIRTEHFPLTLESARPSHTSQYLCASSEAGANTGELFFGEGSRLTVL.

This clone is a singleton in its sample. V and J are TRBV5-5 and TRBJ2-7, with 10 nucleotides matching TRBD2. The CDR3 totals 15 residues. With 1 base clipped from V and 6 bases from J, the junction kept 7 bases outside the gene matches. Germline V gives CDR1 SGHKS, CDR2 YYEKEE (reference sequence). The CDR3 DNA reads as TGTGCCAGCAGCTTGTTAGCGGGAGGTTTAGGCGAGCAGTACTTC. Its translation is CASSLLAGGLGEQYF.

This clone appeared once. The chain joins TRBV4-3 to TRBJ1-4, with 8 bases lining up with TRBD1. V shed 0 bases, J shed 5 bases, and the junction held 2 bases outside the gene matches. CDR3 length: 15 residues. Germline V gives CDR1 LGHNA, CDR2 YSLEER. In DNA, the CDR3 is TGCGCCAGCAGCCAAGAGAGACAGGGGAATGAAAAACTGTTTTTT. Protein: CASSQERQGNEKLFF.

The chain uses TRBV28 and TRBJ1-1; a weak D match, TRBD1 (6 bases). This CDR3 is built from 17 residues. Germline V lookup: CDR1 MDHEN, CDR2 SYDVKM. V lost 0 bases, J lost 5 bases, and 19 bases lay in between. CDR3 sequence: CASSLCPRGGGGTEAFF. Written as DNA, the CDR3 is TGTGCCAGCAGTTTATGCCCGAGGGGGGGCGGGGGGACTGAAGCTTTCTTT.

The J gene is TRBJ1-5, the V gene TRBV5-1, with 11 bases matching TRBD1. The V and J ends lost 4 bases and 6 bases, in that order; junction bases with no gene match: 6. CDR1 SGHRS and CDR2 YFSETQ come from the germline V gene. This CDR3 is built from 15 residues. DNA for the CDR3: TGCGCCAGCAGCCTGGGGGGGACAGGGGGTCAGCCCCAGCATTTT. Protein product: CASSLGGTGGQPQHF. Filled out from reference TRBV5-1 and TRBJ1-5, the complete variable domain reads KAGVTQTPRYLIKTRGQQVTLSCSPISGHRSVSWYQQTPGQGLQFLFEYFSETQRNKGNFPGRFSGRQFSNSRSEMNVSTLELGDSALYLCASSLGGTGGQPQHFGDGTRLSIL.